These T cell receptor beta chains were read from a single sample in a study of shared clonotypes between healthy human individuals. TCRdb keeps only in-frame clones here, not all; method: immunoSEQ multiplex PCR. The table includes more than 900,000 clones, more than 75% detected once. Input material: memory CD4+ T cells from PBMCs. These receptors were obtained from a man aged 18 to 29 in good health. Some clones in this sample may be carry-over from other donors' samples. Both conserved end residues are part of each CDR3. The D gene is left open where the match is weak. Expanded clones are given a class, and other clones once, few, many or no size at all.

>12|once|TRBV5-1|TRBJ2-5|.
TGCGCCAGCAGAAGGGATCGGGAGACCCAGTACTTC
CASRRDRETQYF
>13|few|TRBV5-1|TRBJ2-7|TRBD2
TGCGCCAGCAGCTGGGGGAGGGACTACGAGCAGTACTTC
CASSWGRDYEQYF
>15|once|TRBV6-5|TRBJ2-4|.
TGTGCCAGCAGTTACGGTGGGTCTGCCAAAAACATTCAGTACTTC
CASSYGGSAKNIQYF
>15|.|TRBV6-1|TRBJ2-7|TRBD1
TGTGCCAGCAGTGGGACAGGGCCTAAAATATACGAGCAGTACTTC
CASSGTGPKIYEQYF
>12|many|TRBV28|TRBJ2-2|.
TGTGCCAGCAGTACAGGCGCCGGGGAGCTGTTTTTT
CASSTGAGELFF
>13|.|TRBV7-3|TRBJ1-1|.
TGTGCCAGCAGCTTATCCAGGGACACTGAAGCTTTCTTT
CASSLSRDTEAFF
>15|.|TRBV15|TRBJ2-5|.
TGTGCCACCAGCAGAGCTCGAGGCGAACAAGAGACCCAGTACTTC
CATSRARGEQETQYF
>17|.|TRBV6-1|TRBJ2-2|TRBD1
TGTGCCAGCAGTGAAGGGGGGACAGGGAGAAACACCGGGGAGCTGTTTTTT
CASSEGGTGRNTGELFF
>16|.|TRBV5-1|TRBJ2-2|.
TGCGCCAGCAGCTTGGCCGGTCAGAGAAGGACCGGGGAGCTGTTTTTT
CASSLAGQRRTGELFF
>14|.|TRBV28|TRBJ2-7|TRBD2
TGTGCCAGCACCACTAGCGGCTTCTCCTACGAGCAGTACTTC
CASTTSGFSYEQYF
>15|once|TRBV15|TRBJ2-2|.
TGTGCCACCAGCAGAGATTCCCCCCCCCGCGGGGAGCTGTTTTTT
CATSRDSPPRGELFF
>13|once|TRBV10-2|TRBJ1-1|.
TGCGCCAGCAGGGGTCAGCTCGTCACTGAAGCTTTCTTT
CASRGQLVTEAFF
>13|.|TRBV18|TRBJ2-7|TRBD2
TGTGCCAGCTCACAAGGGAGGGACTACGAGCAGTACTTC
CASSQGRDYEQYF
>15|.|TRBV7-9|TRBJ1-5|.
TGTGCCAGCAGCCCCGGGTGGGATAGCAATCAGCCCCAGCATTTT
CASSPGWDSNQPQHF
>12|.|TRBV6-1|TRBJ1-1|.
TGTGCCAGCACTATAGACCGGACTGAAGCTTTCTTT
CASTIDRTEAFF
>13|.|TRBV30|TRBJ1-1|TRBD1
TGTGCCTGGAGTTACCAGGGGGGGACTGAAGCTTTCTTT
CAWSYQGGTEAFF
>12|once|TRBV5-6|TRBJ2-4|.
TGTGCCAGCACCCGGGACAAGGGTCCGCAGTACTTC
CASTRDKGPQYF
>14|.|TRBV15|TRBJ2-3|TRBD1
TGTGCCACCAGCAGGGGACAGGGGGCAGCTACGCAGTATTTT
CATSRGQGAATQYF
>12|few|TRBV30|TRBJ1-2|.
TGTGCCTGGACTGGGTTAAGTGGTGGCTACACCTTC
CAWTGLSGGYTF
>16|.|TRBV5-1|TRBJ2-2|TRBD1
TGCGCCAGCAGCTTGGGGACAGGGGGCGGCACCGGGGAGCTGTTTTTT
CASSLGTGGGTGELFF
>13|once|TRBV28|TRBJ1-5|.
TGTGCCAGCAGTTTGAGGCCCCCGAAGCCCCAGCATTTT
CASSLRPPKPQHF